One TCR beta chain is described in this entry. Its antigen remains undetermined. No base qualities exist here, and no much larger clone lies one base off it. In the prospective study, participants were roughly 18 to 95 years old, resided in fewer than 25 geographic areas of the United States, and were enrolled through a virtual design. To assign participants to cohorts, the prospective study relied on clinical history that participants themselves reported in a screening survey and a study questionnaire. Exposed participants had been in contact, within 2 weeks of entering the study, with a person who had a PCR-confirmed or clinician-diagnosed case of COVID-19. Each participant in the prospective study had whole blood, serum and a nasopharyngeal or oropharyngeal swab collected by mobile phlebotomists. Over an approximately 2-month period, participants in the prospective study had the option of providing additional blood draws and questionnaires. Before DNA extraction, blood samples from the prospective study were shipped at room temperature or frozen.

The data derive from a study of blood T cell repertoires in COVID-19 (dated by TCRdb to the early 2020s). Regarding the research as a whole: Collaborator samples came from the United States, Italy and Spain and covered acute and convalescent phases of COVID-19. The material from the prospective study consisted of cDNA or gDNA derived from T cells, B-cell-depleted T cells, or PBMCs. Deeply sampled blood TCRbeta repertoires from subjects exposed to, actively infected with, or recovered from COVID-19 were included in the dataset. The repertoires were made available in a free public database intended to serve as a resource for research on the immune response to SARS-CoV-2. The samples were drawn from two sources: the first 160 participants of the ongoing ImmuneRACE study, and fewer than 1,500 subjects contributed by 6 global collaborators. Sample metadata almost always included a de-identified subject ID, COVID-19 status, age in years and sex. Where HLA class I and class II types were available, the types were taken from metadata supplied by the sample provider, not from assay-based typing. Here is what the overall study found, with its caveats: The amount of clinical and demographic metadata varied by source and participant and was provided uncurated.

TCRbeta CDR3 regions were amplified from genomic DNA using the immunoSEQ Assay, a bias-controlled multiplex PCR. Per the authors' processing: Within the assay, amplification of reference gene primers was used to estimate how many nucleated cells each sample contained. Sequence reads were collapsed and filtered to measure the absolute abundance of every unique TCRbeta CDR3 rearrangement. Productive Simpson clonality was computed per sample as the square root of Simpson's diversity index over productive rearrangements. TCRdb stores this immuneACCESS table with in-frame sequences only. Part of the clones is absent; in the studies checked, under half of the shortfall reflects unresolved V genes, and no reason is known for the rest. V, J and clone size are those of that table, while D and trimming were read from the DNA. This sample has fewer than 250,000 clones in its table, and roughly 84% of those were observed once. More than 3% of the sample lies in the top ten.

Reading from cysteine to phenylalanine, the CDR3 counts 12 amino acids. Only the CDR3 DNA is retained, 36 bases long and in frame from the first base. V and J lose 5 bases and 6 bases, and a span of 10 bases separates them. CDR1 is given as MNHNS and CDR2 as SASEGT, both from the germline V gene. The sequence was collected from a woman in her twenties or thirties who had been exposed to COVID-19. The chain uses TRBV6-1 and TRBJ1-1; the D region possibly corresponds to TRBD1 (5 bases align). Sequences were obtained from PBMCs or T cells enriched from blood (not recorded which). The nucleotides read TGTGCCAGCAGTCTCGGGGGGGCTGAAGCTTTCTTT. It translates to CASSLGGAEAFF.